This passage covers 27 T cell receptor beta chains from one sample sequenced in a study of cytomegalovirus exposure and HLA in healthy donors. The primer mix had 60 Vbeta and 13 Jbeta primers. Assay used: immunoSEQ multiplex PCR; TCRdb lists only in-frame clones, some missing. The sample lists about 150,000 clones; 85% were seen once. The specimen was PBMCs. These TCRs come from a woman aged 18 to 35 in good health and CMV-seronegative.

The CDR3 coding sequence is TGTGCCAGCAGCCCAACAGGGTCCTACGAGCAGTACTTC. It encodes CASSPTGSYEQYF. The V gene is TRBV13, the J gene TRBJ2-7; D might be TRBD1 (6 bases). V gave up 5 bases and J gave up 1 base, with 9 bases separating them. CDR1 is PRHDT and CDR2 is FYEKMQ in the germline V gene (reference sequence). The CDR3 length is 13 residues.

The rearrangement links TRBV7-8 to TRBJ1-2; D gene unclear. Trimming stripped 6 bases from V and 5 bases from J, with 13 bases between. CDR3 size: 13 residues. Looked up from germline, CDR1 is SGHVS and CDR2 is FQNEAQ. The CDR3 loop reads CASSPTPGYGYTF. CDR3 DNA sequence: TGTGCCAGCAGTCCCACACCGGGGTATGGCTACACCTTC.

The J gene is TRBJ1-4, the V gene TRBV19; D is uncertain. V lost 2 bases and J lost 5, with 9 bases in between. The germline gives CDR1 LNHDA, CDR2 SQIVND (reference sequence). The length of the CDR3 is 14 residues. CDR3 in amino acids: CASSIRRNNEKLFF. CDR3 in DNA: TGTGCCAGTAGTATACGCAGAAACAATGAAAAACTGTTTTTT.

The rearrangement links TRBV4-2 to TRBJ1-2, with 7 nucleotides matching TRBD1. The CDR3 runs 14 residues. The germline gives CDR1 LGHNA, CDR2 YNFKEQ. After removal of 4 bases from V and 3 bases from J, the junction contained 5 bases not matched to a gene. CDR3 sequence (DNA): TGTGCCAGCAGCCGACGGGACAGTGACTATGGCTACACCTTC. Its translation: CASSRRDSDYGYTF.

The CDR3 region is CASSPGQGNVLTF. In DNA form, the CDR3 reads TGTGCCAGCTCTCCCGGACAGGGCAACGTCCTGACTTTC. This chain connects TRBV18 to TRBJ2-6, with 8 bases lining up with TRBD1. With V trimmed by 6 bases and J by 9 bases, 4 bases remained unmatched. Germline V CDR1 and CDR2: KGHSH, LQKENI. The CDR3 contains 13 residues.

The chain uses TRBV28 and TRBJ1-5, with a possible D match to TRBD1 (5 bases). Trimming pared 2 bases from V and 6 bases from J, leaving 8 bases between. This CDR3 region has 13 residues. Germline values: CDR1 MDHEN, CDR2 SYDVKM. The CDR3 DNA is TGTGCCAGCAGTTTAGTGGGGGGTCAGCCCCAGCATTTT. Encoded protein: CASSLVGGQPQHF. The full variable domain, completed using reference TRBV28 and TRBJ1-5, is DVKVTQSSRYLVKRTGEKVFLECVQDMDHENMFWYRQDPGLGLRLIYFSYDVKMKEKGDIPEGYSVSREKKERFSLILESASTNQTSMYLCASSLVGGQPQHFGDGTRLSIL.

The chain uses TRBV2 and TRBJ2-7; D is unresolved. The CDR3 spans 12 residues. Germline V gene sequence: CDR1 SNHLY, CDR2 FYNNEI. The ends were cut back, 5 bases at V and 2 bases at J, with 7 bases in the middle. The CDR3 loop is CASSSPTYEQYF. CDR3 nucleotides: TGTGCCAGCAGTTCCCCAACCTACGAGCAGTACTTC.

The CDR3 coding sequence is TGCAGTGCTAGAGATCAAAATGAGCAGTTCTTC. Its protein product is CSARDQNEQFF. J is TRBJ2-1 and V is TRBV20-1; D is uncertain. Germline V gene lookup returns CDR1 DFQATT and CDR2 SNEGSKA (reference sequence). The germline V and J ends were trimmed by 0 bases and 7 bases, with 4 bases remaining between them. This CDR3 comprises 11 residues.

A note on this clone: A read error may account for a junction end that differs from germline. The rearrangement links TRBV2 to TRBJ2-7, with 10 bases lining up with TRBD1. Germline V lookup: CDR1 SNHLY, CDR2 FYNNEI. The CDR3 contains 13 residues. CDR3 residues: CASSPDPGQGKLF. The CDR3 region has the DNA TGTGCCAGCAGCCCTGATCCGGGACAGGGGAAATTATTC.

The CDR3 loop reads CASSSNRGYSYTF. The CDR3 nucleotides read TGTGCCAGCAGCAGTAACAGGGGGTATAGCTACACCTTC. The rearrangement joins TRBV6-5 to TRBJ1-2; 8 nucleotides align to TRBD1. CDR1 and CDR2 from the germline V gene are MNHEY and SVGAGI. CDR3 length: 13 residues. J lost 9 bases, V lost 6 bases, and 9 bases had no gene match.

The CDR3 protein is CASSSDHLGRADTQYF. The CDR3 DNA is TGTGCCAGTAGCTCAGACCATTTAGGCAGGGCGGACACGCAGTATTTT. The V call is TRBV19, the J call TRBJ2-3; tentatively, D is TRBD1 (5 bases). Trimming stripped 6 bases from V and 9 bases from J, with 25 bases between. The germline gives CDR1 LNHDA, CDR2 SQIVND (reference sequence). This CDR3 comprises 16 residues. Drawing the rest from reference TRBV19 and TRBJ2-3, the complete variable domain is DGGITQSPKYLFRKEGQNVTLSCEQNLNHDAMYWYRQDPGQGLRLIYYSQIVNDFQKGDIAEGYSVSREKKESFPLTVTSAQKNPTAFYLCASSSDHLGRADTQYFGPGTRLTVL.

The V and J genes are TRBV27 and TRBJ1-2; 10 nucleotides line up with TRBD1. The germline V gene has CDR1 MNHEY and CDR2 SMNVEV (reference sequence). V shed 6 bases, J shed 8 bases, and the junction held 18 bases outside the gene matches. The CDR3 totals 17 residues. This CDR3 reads CASRLWGTGASEGGYTF. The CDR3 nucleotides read TGTGCCAGCAGACTATGGGGGACAGGGGCCTCGGAGGGAGGCTACACCTTC.

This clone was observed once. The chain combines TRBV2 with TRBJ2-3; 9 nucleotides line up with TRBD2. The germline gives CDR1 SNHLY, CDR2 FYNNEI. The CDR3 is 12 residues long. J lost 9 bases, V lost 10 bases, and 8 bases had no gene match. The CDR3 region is CATRRGGETQYF. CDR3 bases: TGTGCCACCCGGCGCGGGGGGGAAACGCAGTATTTT.

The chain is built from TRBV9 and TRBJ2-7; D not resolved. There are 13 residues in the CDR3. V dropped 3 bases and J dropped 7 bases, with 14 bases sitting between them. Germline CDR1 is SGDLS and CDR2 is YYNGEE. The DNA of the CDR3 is TGTGCCAGCAGCGCCTCGCCTTTGCGGGAGCAGTACTTC. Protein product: CASSASPLREQYF.

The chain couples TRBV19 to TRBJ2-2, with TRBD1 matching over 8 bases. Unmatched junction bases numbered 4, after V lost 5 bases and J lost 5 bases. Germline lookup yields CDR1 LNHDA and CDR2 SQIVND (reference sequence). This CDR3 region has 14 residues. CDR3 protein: CASSGTGHTGELFF. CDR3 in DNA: TGTGCCAGTAGTGGGACAGGTCATACCGGGGAGCTGTTTTTT.

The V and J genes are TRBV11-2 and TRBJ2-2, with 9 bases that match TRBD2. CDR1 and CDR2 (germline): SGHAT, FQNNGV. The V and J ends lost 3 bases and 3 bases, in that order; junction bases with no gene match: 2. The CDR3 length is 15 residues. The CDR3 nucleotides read TGTGCCAGCAGCTTGACTAGCGGTCACACCGGGGAGCTGTTTTTT. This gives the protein CASSLTSGHTGELFF.

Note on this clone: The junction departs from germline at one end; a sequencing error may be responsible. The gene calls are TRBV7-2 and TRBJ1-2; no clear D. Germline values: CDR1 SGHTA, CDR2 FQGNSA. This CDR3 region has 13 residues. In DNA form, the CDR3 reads TGTGCCAGCAGCGTTACTGCACCCTATGCCTACACCTTC. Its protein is CASSVTAPYAYTF.

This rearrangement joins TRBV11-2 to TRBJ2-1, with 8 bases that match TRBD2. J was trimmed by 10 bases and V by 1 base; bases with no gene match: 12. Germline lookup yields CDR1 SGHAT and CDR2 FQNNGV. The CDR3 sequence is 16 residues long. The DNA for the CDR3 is TGTGCCAGCAGCTTAGGAGGGGCGGGAGGCTTAAGGGAGCAGTTCTTC. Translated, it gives CASSLGGAGGLREQFF.

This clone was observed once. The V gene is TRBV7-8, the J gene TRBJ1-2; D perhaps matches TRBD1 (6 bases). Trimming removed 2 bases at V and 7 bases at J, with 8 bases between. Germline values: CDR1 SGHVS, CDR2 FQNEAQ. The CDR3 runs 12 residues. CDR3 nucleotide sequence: TGTGCCAGCAGCTTATTACAGGGTGGCTACACCTTC. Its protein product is CASSLLQGGYTF.

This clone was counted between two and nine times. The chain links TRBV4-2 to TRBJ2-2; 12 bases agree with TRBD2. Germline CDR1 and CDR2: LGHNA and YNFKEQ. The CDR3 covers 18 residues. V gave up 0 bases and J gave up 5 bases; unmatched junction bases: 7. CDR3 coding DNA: TGTGCCAGCAGCCAAGATCGGGCTAGCGGGGGGGCGACCGGGGAGCTGTTTTTT. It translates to CASSQDRASGGATGELFF.

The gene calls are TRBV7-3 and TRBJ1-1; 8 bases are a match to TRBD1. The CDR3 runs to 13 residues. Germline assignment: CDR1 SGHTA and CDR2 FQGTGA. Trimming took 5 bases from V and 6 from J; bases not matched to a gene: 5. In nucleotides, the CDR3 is TGTGCCAGCAGCATTACACAGGGGGCTGAAGCTTTCTTT. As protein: CASSITQGAEAFF.

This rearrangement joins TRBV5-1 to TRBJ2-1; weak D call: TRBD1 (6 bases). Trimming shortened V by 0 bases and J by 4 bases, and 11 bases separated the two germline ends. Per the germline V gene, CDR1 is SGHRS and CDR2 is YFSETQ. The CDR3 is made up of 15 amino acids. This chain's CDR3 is CASSLAGHQYNEQFF. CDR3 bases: TGCGCCAGCAGCTTGGCGGGACACCAGTACAATGAGCAGTTCTTC.

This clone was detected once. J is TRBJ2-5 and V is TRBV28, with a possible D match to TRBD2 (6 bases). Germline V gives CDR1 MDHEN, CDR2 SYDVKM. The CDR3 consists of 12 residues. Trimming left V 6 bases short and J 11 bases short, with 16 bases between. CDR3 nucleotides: TGTGCCAGCAGGAACGGGTGGAGGGAGCAGTACTTC. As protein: CASRNGWREQYF.

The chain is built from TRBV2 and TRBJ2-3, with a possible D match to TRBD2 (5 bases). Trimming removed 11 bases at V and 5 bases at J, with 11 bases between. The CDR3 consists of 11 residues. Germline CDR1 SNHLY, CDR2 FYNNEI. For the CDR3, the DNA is TGTGCCCGGGATTTAGAAGATACGCAGTATTTT. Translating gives CARDLEDTQYF. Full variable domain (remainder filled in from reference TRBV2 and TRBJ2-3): EPEVTQTPSHQVTQMGQEVILRCVPISNHLYFYWYRQILGQKVEFLVSFYNNEISEKSEIFDDQFSVERPDGSNFTLKIRSTKLEDSAMYFCARDLEDTQYFGPGTRLTVL.

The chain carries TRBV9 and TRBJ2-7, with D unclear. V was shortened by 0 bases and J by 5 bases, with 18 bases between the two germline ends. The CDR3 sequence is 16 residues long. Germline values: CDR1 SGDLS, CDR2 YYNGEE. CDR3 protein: CASSVGRSLDEHEQYF. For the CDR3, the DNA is TGTGCCAGCAGCGTAGGGCGGTCACTCGACGAACACGAGCAGTACTTC.

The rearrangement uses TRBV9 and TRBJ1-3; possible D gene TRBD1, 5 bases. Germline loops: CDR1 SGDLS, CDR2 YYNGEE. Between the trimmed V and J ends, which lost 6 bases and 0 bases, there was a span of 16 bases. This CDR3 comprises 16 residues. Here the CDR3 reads CASNVYRPASGNTIYF. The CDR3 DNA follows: TGTGCCAGCAATGTTTACAGGCCAGCCTCTGGAAACACCATATATTTT.

The chain's CDR3 is CASGHNNSPLHF. The CDR3 DNA reads as TGTGCCAGCGGGCATAATAATTCACCCCTCCACTTT. This chain uses TRBV6-1 with TRBJ1-6; D not resolved. CDR1 is MNHNS and CDR2 is SASEGT in the germline V gene. Trimming took 8 bases from V and 5 from J, leaving 7 bases between them. The length of the CDR3 is 12 residues.